The rows below give T cell receptor beta chains drawn from one sample of a study of T cell responses to AZD1222 COVID-19 vaccine. Profiling relied on immunoSEQ multiplex PCR, and the TCRdb table lists in-frame clones only, not all of them. Seen here are around 94,000 clones, roughly 84% observed once, and the top ten hold over 15%. This specimen was peripheral blood, taken on day 0 of AZD1222 vaccination. The receptors come from an adult in good health. Both conserved end residues are part of each CDR3. The order of the fields is D gene, J gene, clone size, V gene, CDR3 DNA, CDR3 protein. A D gene is named only where the DNA matches it firmly. Clone size is shown for a subset of rows, as once, few, many or a class of expanded clone.

TRBD2,TRBJ2-2,.,TRBV5-1,TGCGCCAGTCGCGGACTAGAGGTACCCGGGGAGCTGTTTTTT,CASRGLEVPGELFF
.,TRBJ2-2,.,TRBV28,TGTGCCAGCAGTTTGCCGGACACCGGGGAGCTGTTTTTT,CASSLPDTGELFF
TRBD1,TRBJ2-7,.,TRBV5-5,TGTGCCAGCAGGCCGCAGGACAGGGGGGACGAGCAGTACTTC,CASRPQDRGDEQYF
TRBD2,TRBJ2-1,.,TRBV2,TGTGCCAGCATGGGTAGCGGGAATCGCAATGAGCAGTTCTTC,CASMGSGNRNEQFF
.,TRBJ1-2,.,TRBV10-3,TGTGCCATCAGTGAGAACGGACAGTATGGCTACACCTTC,CAISENGQYGYTF
.,TRBJ2-1,.,TRBV7-2,TGTGCCAGCAGCTCCTACCCCGGTACAGATTACAATGAGCAGTTCTTC,CASSSYPGTDYNEQFF
.,TRBJ2-1,.,TRBV5-1,TGCGCCAGCAGCTTGACTTTCGATGAGCAGTTCTTC,CASSLTFDEQFF
TRBD2,TRBJ2-5,once,TRBV27,TGTGCCAGCTGGGGGGGGGAATGGGAGACCCAGTACTTC,CASWGGEWETQYF
.,TRBJ1-2,.,TRBV7-9,TGTGCCAGCAGTAATGTTAACTATGGCTACACCTTC,CASSNVNYGYTF
TRBD1,TRBJ1-6,.,TRBV9,TGTGCCAGCAGCGTAGTACCGGACAGGGATCGATCACCCCTCCACTTT,CASSVVPDRDRSPLHF
.,TRBJ1-6,.,TRBV5-8,TGTGCCAGCAGCTTTGACCCTAAGATCGCCGAGCGCCTCCACTTT,CASSFDPKIAERLHF
.,TRBJ1-4,.,TRBV2,TGTGCCAGCAGTTGGGGACTTTTAAGGACTAATGAAAAACTGTTTTTT,CASSWGLLRTNEKLFF
TRBD2,TRBJ2-3,many,TRBV10-2,TGCGCCAGCAGGGGGGGACTAGGTGCCCGAGGCGATACGCAGTATTTT,CASRGGLGARGDTQYF
TRBD1,TRBJ2-1,few,TRBV3-1/TRBV3-2,TGTGCCAGCAGCCAAACTACACAGGGGAACTACAATGAGCAGTTCTTC,CASSQTTQGNYNEQFF
.,TRBJ1-5,.,TRBV4-3,TGCGCCAGCAGCCAAGACGGAGGGAGGGATCAGCCCCAGCATTTT,CASSQDGGRDQPQHF
.,TRBJ1-3,.,TRBV6-6,TGTGCCAGCAGCCGCGGGTCCTCTGGAAACACCATATATTTT,CASSRGSSGNTIYF
.,TRBJ1-2,once,TRBV4-3,TGCGCCAGCAGCCAAGATGTGACACCAACCTTAACCTATGGCTACACCTTC,CASSQDVTPTLTYGYTF
TRBD1,TRBJ1-6,.,TRBV18,TGTGCCAGCTCACCTTTCGGGACAGATAATTCACCCCTCCACTTT,CASSPFGTDNSPLHF
.,TRBJ2-3,.,TRBV6-5,TGTGCCAGCAGCCCAAACACAGATACGCAGTATTTT,CASSPNTDTQYF
.,TRBJ2-7,once,TRBV3-1/TRBV3-2,TGTGCCAGCAGCCAAGATCAATACGAGCAGTACTTC,CASSQDQYEQYF
TRBD1,TRBJ1-2,once,TRBV12-3/TRBV12-4,TGTGCCAGCAGTTGGGACAGGGTAGGTGGCTACACCTTC,CASSWDRVGGYTF
.,TRBJ1-1,.,TRBV4-3,TGCGCCAGCAGCCGAGATCAGGGGAACACTGAAGCTTTCTTT,CASSRDQGNTEAFF
.,TRBJ2-3,once,TRBV3-1/TRBV3-2,TGTGCCAGCAGCCAACAGGGCTCGGATACGCAGTATTTT,CASSQQGSDTQYF
TRBD1,TRBJ1-4,.,TRBV2,TGTGCCAGCAGTGGACAGGGGGGAGGAAAACTGTTTTTT,CASSGQGGGKLFF
TRBD1,TRBJ2-7,once,TRBV18,TGTGCCAGCTCACCACCAGGGACAGGGCCGTCCGAGCAGTACTTC,CASSPPGTGPSEQYF
.,TRBJ2-2,.,TRBV7-8,TGTGCCAGCAGCTCCGCGTTGGAACTGTTTTTT,CASSSALELFF
TRBD1,TRBJ2-1,.,TRBV7-2,TGTGCCAGCAGCCGTACCGTAACCCGGGACAGAGCTTACAATGAGCAGTTCTTC,CASSRTVTRDRAYNEQFF
.,TRBJ1-1,.,TRBV6-5,TGTGCCAGCAGTAATTCAATTGGGAGGACTGAAGCTTTCTTT,CASSNSIGRTEAFF
TRBD1,TRBJ2-7,.,TRBV2,TGTGCCAGCAGTAATCGGAGTCCCCCGACAGGGCTCTACGAGCAGTACTTC,CASSNRSPPTGLYEQYF
TRBD1,TRBJ1-6,few,TRBV14,TGTGCCAGCAGCGCCCTGACAGGGGTTAATTCACCCCTCCACTTT,CASSALTGVNSPLHF
.,TRBJ2-7,.,TRBV7-2,TGTGCCAGCAGCACGATGACTAGCTCCTACGAGCAGTACTTC,CASSTMTSSYEQYF
.,TRBJ1-4,.,TRBV2,TGTGCCAGCAGGGGCACTGGAGGCGCTAATGAAAAACTGTTTTTT,CASRGTGGANEKLFF
.,TRBJ2-3,few,TRBV12-3/TRBV12-4,TGTGCCAGCAGGGGGGACACAGATACGCAGTATTTT,CASRGDTDTQYF
.,TRBJ2-1,.,TRBV19,TGTGCCAGTAGTAGGGGGGGACAGCTTAATGAGCAGTTCTTC,CASSRGGQLNEQFF
TRBD1,TRBJ1-5,.,TRBV9,TGTGCCAGCAGCCCCACGGGTCAGGGGGGTCTTAGCAATCAGCCCCAGCATTTT,CASSPTGQGGLSNQPQHF
TRBD1,TRBJ1-4,.,TRBV2,TGTGCCAGCAGTGACACCGACAGGGTCGGGGCAACTAATGAAAAACTGTTTTTT,CASSDTDRVGATNEKLFF
TRBD1,TRBJ1-5,.,TRBV19,TGTGCCAGTAGTATTGGGGCTTCGACAGGGGGTAGGGATCAGCCCCAGCATTTT,CASSIGASTGGRDQPQHF
.,TRBJ2-5,.,TRBV4-2,TGTGCCAGCAGCCAAGAAAAGTTCCCCGGGGCCCAGTACTTC,CASSQEKFPGAQYF
.,TRBJ2-6,.,TRBV9,TGTGCCAGCAGCCGCGAGGGGCAACTCTCTGGGGCCAACGTCCTGACTTTC,CASSREGQLSGANVLTF
TRBD1,TRBJ2-1,.,TRBV6-5,TGTGCCAGCAGTTACTCGGGACAGGGTTACAATGAGCAGTTCTTC,CASSYSGQGYNEQFF
.,TRBJ1-1,.,TRBV3-1/TRBV3-2,TGTGCCAGCAGCCAGGGGGGACCGATCACTGAAGCTTTCTTT,CASSQGGPITEAFF
.,TRBJ1-3,.,TRBV7-8,TGTGCCAGCAGCGCACAGGGAACTGGAAACACCATATATTTT,CASSAQGTGNTIYF
.,TRBJ1-1,.,TRBV2,TGTGCCAGCAGTGAAACACCCAGGCCTAGCATGAACACTGAAGCTTTCTTT,CASSETPRPSMNTEAFF
TRBD1,TRBJ1-6,.,TRBV2,TGTGCCAGCAGTGAACAAGGGACAGGGAGCTCCTATAATTCACCCCTCCACTTT,CASSEQGTGSSYNSPLHF
.,TRBJ1-2,.,TRBV6-5,TGTGCCAGCAGATCACAGGTTCCTAACTATGGCTACACCTTC,CASRSQVPNYGYTF
.,TRBJ1-2,.,TRBV5-5,TGTGCCAGCAGCTTTGGAGCAGGGCAAGGTGGCTACACCTTC,CASSFGAGQGGYTF
TRBD1,TRBJ1-2,.,TRBV4-3,TGCGCCAGCAGCCAAAGGACAGGCAGCGACTATGGCTACACCTTC,CASSQRTGSDYGYTF
TRBD1,TRBJ1-2,.,TRBV20-1,TGCAGTGCTCGGGACAGGGGTGGCTACACCTTC,CSARDRGGYTF
.,TRBJ1-1,once,TRBV7-9,TGTGCCAGCAGCTTAGTCGGGCTCACGCGAGCTTTCTTT,CASSLVGLTRAFF
.,TRBJ2-2,.,TRBV14,TGTGCCAGCAGCCCGGTGGTAGCCGGGGAGCTGTTTTTT,CASSPVVAGELFF
TRBD1,TRBJ1-2,.,TRBV6-6,TGTGCCAGCAGAAGATCCGGGACAGGGCAATATGGCTACACCTTC,CASRRSGTGQYGYTF
.,TRBJ1-4,.,TRBV19,TGTGCCAGTAGGACAGCAACTAATGAAAAACTGTTTTTT,CASRTATNEKLFF